The table lists the clone carrying this T cell receptor (beta chain) with a few counts. The CDR3 is made up of 13 amino acids. Germline V gives CDR1 SGHTA, CDR2 FQGNSA. Trimming removed 4 bases from V and 7 bases from J, with 10 bases in between. The data were taken from a study of blood T cell repertoires in COVID-19. Study context: Sites in the United States, Italy and Spain provided acute and convalescent COVID-19 samples. Nucleic acid was either cDNA or gDNA, and it came from T cells, B-cell-depleted T cells, or PBMCs.

Study processing details: Estimates of nucleated cell counts were drawn from the amplification of reference gene primers. Sequencing was performed with immunoSEQ multiplex PCR; in TCRdb, only in-frame clones are kept and a portion is missing. That table is the source of V, J and clone size, and D and trimming were worked out from the DNA. The table shows over 150,000 clones, with 80% to 90% occurring only once. The chain is built from TRBV7-2 and TRBJ2-2, with a tentative D call TRBD1 (6 bases). This TCR was sampled from a man aged 40-49 years with acute or convalescent COVID-19. The sequenced material came from peripheral blood. The CDR3 DNA sequence: TGTGCCAGCAGCTCAGGGGTGGGCGGGGAGCTGTTTTTT. It codes for CASSSGVGGELFF.